Each of the 20 T cell receptor beta chains below was sequenced from the same sample in a study of glioma-infiltrating T cells after dendritic cell vaccination. TCRdb's copy holds only in-frame clones and misses some; the assay was immunoSEQ multiplex PCR. This sample carries about 94,000 clones, 80% of them seen once, and the ten largest clones take roughly 5.3%. Time point: after dendritic cell vaccination, including at tumor progression/relapse. The specimen comprised blood, sampled after dendritic cell vaccination. The receptors shown here come from a human donor with glioblastoma.

The chain has TRBV27 and TRBJ2-4, with 10 nucleotides matching TRBD2. V shed 2 bases and J 7 bases; nucleotides not matched to a gene: 2. The CDR3 covers 14 residues. CDR1 and CDR2 (germline): MNHEY, SMNVEV (reference sequence). The CDR3 nucleotides read TGTGCCAGCAGTTTAGAAGCGGGAGGGAACATTCAGTACTTC. Protein sequence: CASSLEAGGNIQYF.

Remarks on this clone: A junction end diverges from the germline sequence, so it may reflect a read error. V is TRBV7-9 and J is TRBJ1-2; no reliable D call. The CDR3 consists of 8 residues. Germline V gene sequence: CDR1 SEHNR, CDR2 FQNEAQ (reference sequence). This CDR3 is CASREDRF. Here the CDR3 DNA reads TGTGCCAGCAGGGAGGACCGGTTC.

This chain connects TRBV6-5 to TRBJ2-3; 7 bases are a match to TRBD1. Trimming removed 7 bases from V and 0 bases from J; junction bases left unmatched: 7. This CDR3 region has 15 residues. Looked up from germline, CDR1 is MNHEY and CDR2 is SVGAGI. In nucleotides, the CDR3 is TGTGCCAGCAATCTTACAGGGGTTAGCACAGATACGCAGTATTTT. Its protein is CASNLTGVSTDTQYF.

The chain links TRBV10-3 to TRBJ1-3; 9 bases fit TRBD1. After removal of 2 bases from V and 10 bases from J, the junction contained 6 bases not matched to a gene. CDR1 and CDR2 from the germline V gene are ENHRY and SYGVKD. This CDR3 is built from 14 residues. Written as DNA, the CDR3 is TGTGCCATCAGTGAGCCTACCGGGACAGGGACCATATATTTT. It translates to CAISEPTGTGTIYF.

V and J are TRBV5-1 and TRBJ1-1; D not resolved. V lost 5 bases, J lost 6 bases, and 23 bases lay in between. The CDR3 extends over 16 amino acids. Germline V gene data show CDR1 as SGHRS and CDR2 as YFSETQ. CDR3: CASSTEVGVAYSEAFF. The CDR3 DNA reads as TGCGCCAGCAGTACCGAAGTTGGGGTAGCGTACTCTGAAGCTTTCTTT.

This clone was recorded a few times. The chain employs TRBV5-8 and TRBJ1-6; no definite D call. Germline CDR1 and CDR2: SGHTS and YDEGEE. The CDR3 is 14 amino acids. Trimming removed 4 bases from V and 4 bases from J, with 9 bases in between. For the CDR3, the DNA is TGTGCCAGCAGCCCGGCGGGGTATAATTCACCCCTCCACTTT. Residues: CASSPAGYNSPLHF.

The genes are TRBV15 and TRBJ2-4, with 10 bases that match TRBD1. CDR3 size: 15 residues. Trimming cost V 2 bases and J 5 bases; bases outside gene matches: 3. Germline CDR1 is LNHNV and CDR2 is YYDKDF (reference sequence). The CDR3 DNA sequence: TGTGCCACCAGCAGACCCGGGACAGGGGAAAACATTCAGTACTTC. Protein: CATSRPGTGENIQYF.

This clone was seen a handful of times. V is TRBV2 and J is TRBJ2-1, with 12 positions matching TRBD2. The CDR3 covers 17 residues. Germline V CDR1 and CDR2: SNHLY, FYNNEI. The V and J ends lost 4 bases and 9 bases, in that order; junction bases with no gene match: 13. The CDR3 coding sequence is TGTGCCAGCAGTGCGACTAGCGGGAGCGGTTCGGGCAGTGAGCAGTTCTTC. It codes for CASSATSGSGSGSEQFF.

This clone was observed once. The chain uses TRBV5-4 and TRBJ2-2, with a tentative D call TRBD1 (7 bases). Trimming stripped 5 bases from V and 4 bases from J, with 15 bases between. Looked up from germline, CDR1 is SGHNT and CDR2 is YYREEE (reference sequence). The CDR3 has 15 amino acids. The CDR3 DNA reads TGTGCCAGCAGTGCCAGGGGGGCGGGCACCGGGGAGCTGTTTTTT. As protein: CASSARGAGTGELFF.

The chain combines TRBV19 with TRBJ2-5; 10 positions match TRBD2. Germline V lookup: CDR1 LNHDA, CDR2 SQIVND (reference sequence). The V gene end was trimmed by 3 bases and the J gene end by 0 bases; junction bases not matched to a gene: 4. The CDR3 is made up of 16 amino acids. The CDR3 DNA reads TGTGCCAGTAGTATCCTACTAGCGGGGTACCAAGAGACCCAGTACTTC. It translates to CASSILLAGYQETQYF.

This clone was seen only once. V gene TRBV28 combines with J gene TRBJ1-1; no definite D call. The V and J ends lost 7 bases and 1 base respectively, with 7 bases between them. The CDR3 has 12 amino acids. CDR1 and CDR2 (germline): MDHEN, SYDVKM. The CDR3 DNA reads as TGTGCCAGCATGCGGGCGAACACTGAAGCTTTCTTT. This sequence encodes CASMRANTEAFF.

This clone was found once. This chain uses TRBV5-1 with TRBJ2-1, with a possible D match to TRBD2 (6 bases). The CDR3 runs 21 residues. V gave up 6 bases and J gave up 9 bases, with 40 bases separating them. Germline CDR1 is SGHRS and CDR2 is YFSETQ. The CDR3 spells CASTSRVPARGGPRSGFEQFF. The CDR3 coding sequence is TGCGCCAGCACCTCCAGAGTCCCCGCCCGAGGAGGGCCCAGGTCAGGGTTTGAGCAGTTCTTC.

V usage is TRBV18 and J usage is TRBJ1-2; a possible D gene is TRBD1 (6 bases). The CDR3 is 14 amino acids. V lost 3 bases and J 7 bases, leaving 15 bases between the germline ends. Germline CDR1 reads KGHSH; CDR2 reads LQKENI. The CDR3 protein is CASSPGTGMVGYTF. DNA for the CDR3: TGTGCCAGCTCACCGGGAACAGGGATGGTTGGCTACACCTTC.

This chain joins TRBV28 and TRBJ2-3; 8 nucleotides agree with TRBD2. With V trimmed by 8 bases and J by 0 bases, 4 bases remained unmatched. The CDR3 runs to 14 residues. CDR1 is MDHEN, CDR2 SYDVKM, per germline. DNA of the CDR3: TGTGCCAGCGGGCGGGGGGTTAGCACAGATACGCAGTATTTT. This sequence encodes CASGRGVSTDTQYF.

The rearrangement links TRBV7-3 to TRBJ2-1; D possibly corresponds to TRBD2 (5 bases). V was shortened by 0 bases and J by 6 bases, with 21 bases between the two germline ends. Per the germline V gene, CDR1 is SGHTA and CDR2 is FQGTGA. The CDR3 contains 18 residues. The CDR3 reads CASSLTANWEFEGNEQFF. The CDR3 bases are TGTGCCAGCAGCTTAACGGCGAATTGGGAATTTGAGGGCAATGAGCAGTTCTTC.

The rearrangement joins TRBV10-2 to TRBJ2-7, with TRBD1 matching over 9 bases. The CDR3 runs to 14 residues. J gave up 7 bases and V 3 bases, and 7 bases lay outside the gene matches. The germline CDR1 and CDR2 sequences are WSHSY and SAAADI. DNA of the CDR3: TGCGCCAGCAGTGATCCGGGACAGGGACATGAGCAGTACTTC. It encodes CASSDPGQGHEQYF.

About this clone itself: The CDR3 ends on some other residue instead of the conserved phenylalanine or tryptophan, so this is likely a read error. The chain uses TRBV30 and TRBJ1-2; maybe TRBD1 (5 bases). Germline values: CDR1 GTSNPN, CDR2 SVGIG (reference sequence). The CDR3 has 12 amino acids. CDR3: CAQTVFNYGYTL. The CDR3 DNA is TGTGCACAGACAGTTTTTAACTATGGCTACACCCTC.

Turning to this clone: One end of the junction does not line up with germline, which may come from a read error. The rearrangement links TRBV11-3 to TRBJ2-1; the match to TRBD1 covers 7 bases. The CDR3 is 14 residues long. Germline V gene lookup returns CDR1 SGHNT and CDR2 YENEEA. The CDR3 coding sequence is TGTGCCAGCAGTTTAGGGGGCTTGAGTAATGAGCAGTTCTTC. This gives the protein CASSLGGLSNEQFF.

Here the CDR3 DNA reads TGTGCCAGCAGTCAATCCGGGACAGAGAGCTATGGCTACACCTTC. This codes for CASSQSGTESYGYTF. The rearrangement links TRBV6-1 to TRBJ1-2; 7 positions agree with TRBD1. The length of the CDR3 is 15 residues. V was pared by 5 bases and J by 4 bases, with 10 bases of the junction left unmatched. CDR1 and CDR2 from the germline V gene are MNHNS and SASEGT.

This chain joins TRBV19 and TRBJ2-1, with 7 bases matching TRBD2. Looked up from germline, CDR1 is LNHDA and CDR2 is SQIVND (reference sequence). The CDR3 length is 14 residues. V shed 1 base, J shed 8 bases, and the junction held 5 bases outside the gene matches. The CDR3 DNA reads TGTGCCAGTAGTATAGGACTAGCAACCGATGAGCAGTTCTTC. Amino acids: CASSIGLATDEQFF.